This T cell receptor beta chain is from a study of blood T cell repertoires in COVID-19. On the study more broadly: Specimens from acute and convalescent COVID-19 originated in the United States, Italy and Spain.

V lost 0 bases, J lost 3 bases, and 8 bases lay in between. Germline V gives CDR1 MGHRA, CDR2 YSYEKL. The CDR3 is made up of 15 amino acids. Original processing notes: Estimates of nucleated cell counts were drawn from the amplification of reference gene primers. Assay: immunoSEQ multiplex PCR; the TCRdb copy retains only in-frame clones and omits some. Clonal size and the V and J genes are those of that table, whereas D and trimming came from the DNA. Of 55,000 to 75,000 clones listed, less than 85% are singletons. The sequence was obtained from an elderly man with active COVID-19. J is TRBJ2-2 and V is TRBV4-1; D perhaps matches TRBD2 (5 bases). Sample: peripheral blood. The CDR3 nucleotides are TGCGCCAGCAGCCAAGAGGCTAGCTACACCGGGGAGCTGTTTTTT. Translated: CASSQEASYTGELFF.